These 5 T cell receptor beta chains were sequenced from one sample in a study of cytomegalovirus exposure and HLA in healthy donors. Researchers ran the PCR with 60 Vbeta and 13 Jbeta primers. Profiling relied on immunoSEQ multiplex PCR, and the TCRdb table lists in-frame clones only, not all of them. The data contain 110,000 or so clones, roughly 70% of them seen just once; the ten biggest clones take up roughly 8.3%. The material sequenced was PBMCs. These TCRs come from a man younger than 35 in good health and CMV-seropositive.

This chain uses TRBV4-1 with TRBJ2-3, with D possibly being TRBD1 (5 bases). The germline V gene has CDR1 MGHRA and CDR2 YSYEKL. V shed 3 bases and J shed 1 base, with 17 bases lying between them. The CDR3 is 17 residues long. DNA for the CDR3: TGCGCCAGCAGCCAGGTGGACGGCACCAGGGGCACAGATACGCAGTATTTT. This translates into CASSQVDGTRGTDTQYF.

The V gene is TRBV9, the J gene TRBJ2-7; maybe TRBD1 (6 bases). Germline V gene lookup returns CDR1 SGDLS and CDR2 YYNGEE. CDR3 length: 14 residues. CDR3: CASSVDGGSCEQYV. The CDR3 DNA reads TGTGCCAGCAGCGTAGATGGGGGCTCCTGCGAGCAGTACGTC.

The rearrangement uses TRBV28 and TRBJ2-1; 10 bases are shared with TRBD2. Germline V gene sequence: CDR1 MDHEN, CDR2 SYDVKM. The J segment lost 6 bases and the V segment lost 9 bases, leaving 11 bases of the junction unmatched. The CDR3 runs to 15 residues. Here the CDR3 DNA reads TGTGCCAGTGGAGCGGGGGGGTCTGTGCGCAATGAGCAGTTCTTC. Protein product: CASGAGGSVRNEQFF.

The rearrangement links TRBV19 to TRBJ2-5; weak D call: TRBD2 (6 bases). Germline CDR1 is LNHDA and CDR2 is SQIVND (reference sequence). The V end lost 4 bases, the J end lost 1 base, and 10 bases lay between the germline ends. The CDR3 is 14 residues long. CDR3 DNA: TGTGCCAGTAGTACCAGGACTACCCAAGAGACCCAGTACTTC. Protein sequence: CASSTRTTQETQYF.

The chain carries TRBV29-1 and TRBJ1-1; no reliable D call. The CDR3 consists of 15 residues. Deletions cut 4 bases from V and 1 base from J, with 16 bases between. Germline values: CDR1 SQVTM, CDR2 ANQGSEA. The CDR3 here is CSVGAGRDSNTEAFF. The CDR3 DNA reads as TGCAGCGTTGGAGCGGGAAGGGATTCGAACACTGAAGCTTTCTTT.